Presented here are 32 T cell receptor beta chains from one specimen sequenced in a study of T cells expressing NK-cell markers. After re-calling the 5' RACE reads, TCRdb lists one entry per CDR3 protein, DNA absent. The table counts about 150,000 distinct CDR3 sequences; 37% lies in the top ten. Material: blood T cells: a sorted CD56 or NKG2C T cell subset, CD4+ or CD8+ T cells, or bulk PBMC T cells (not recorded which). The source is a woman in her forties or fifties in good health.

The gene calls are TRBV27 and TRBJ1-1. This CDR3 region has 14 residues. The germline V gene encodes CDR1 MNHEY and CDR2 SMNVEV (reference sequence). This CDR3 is CASWGRARSPEAFF.

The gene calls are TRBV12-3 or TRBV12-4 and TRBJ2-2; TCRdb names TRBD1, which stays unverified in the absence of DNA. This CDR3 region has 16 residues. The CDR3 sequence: CASSFGQRYTTGELFF.

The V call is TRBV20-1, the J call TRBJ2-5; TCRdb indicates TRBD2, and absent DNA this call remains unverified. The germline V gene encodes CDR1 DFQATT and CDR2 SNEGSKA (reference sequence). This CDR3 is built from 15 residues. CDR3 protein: CSARDPDSGRETQYF.

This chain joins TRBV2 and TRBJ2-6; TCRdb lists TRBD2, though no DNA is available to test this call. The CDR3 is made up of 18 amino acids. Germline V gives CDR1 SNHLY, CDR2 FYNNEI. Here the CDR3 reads CASFDARLAGGWANVLTF.

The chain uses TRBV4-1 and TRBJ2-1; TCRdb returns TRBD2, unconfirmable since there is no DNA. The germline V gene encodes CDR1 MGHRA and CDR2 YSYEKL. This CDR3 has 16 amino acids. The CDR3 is CASSQGGGLALNEQFF.

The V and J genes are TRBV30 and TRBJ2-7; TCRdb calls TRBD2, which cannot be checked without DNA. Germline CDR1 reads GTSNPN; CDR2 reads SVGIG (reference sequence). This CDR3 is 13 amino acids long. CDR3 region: CAWVGGLPYEQYF.

The CDR3 reads CASSDPTGGRYQPQHF. The chain carries TRBV7-8 and TRBJ1-5. There are 16 residues in the CDR3. From germline, CDR1 is SGHVS and CDR2 FQNEAQ.

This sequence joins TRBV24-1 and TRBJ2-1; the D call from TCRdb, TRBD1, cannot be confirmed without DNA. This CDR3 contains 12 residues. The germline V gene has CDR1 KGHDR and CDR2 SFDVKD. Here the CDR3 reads CATGWRGNEQFF.

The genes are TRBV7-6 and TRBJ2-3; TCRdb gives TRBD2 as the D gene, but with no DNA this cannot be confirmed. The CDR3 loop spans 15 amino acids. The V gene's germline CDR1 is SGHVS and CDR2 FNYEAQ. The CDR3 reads CASSLIAGAGDTQYF.

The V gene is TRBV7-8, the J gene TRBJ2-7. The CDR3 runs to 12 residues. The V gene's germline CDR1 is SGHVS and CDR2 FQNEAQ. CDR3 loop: CASSLVAYEQYF.

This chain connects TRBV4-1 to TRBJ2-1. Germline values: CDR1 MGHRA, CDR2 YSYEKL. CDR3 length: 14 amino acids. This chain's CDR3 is CASSHLVTSNEQFF.

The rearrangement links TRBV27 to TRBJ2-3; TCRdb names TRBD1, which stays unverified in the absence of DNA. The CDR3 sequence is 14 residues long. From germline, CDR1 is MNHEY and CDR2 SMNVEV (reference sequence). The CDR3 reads CASSTTGVTDTQYF.

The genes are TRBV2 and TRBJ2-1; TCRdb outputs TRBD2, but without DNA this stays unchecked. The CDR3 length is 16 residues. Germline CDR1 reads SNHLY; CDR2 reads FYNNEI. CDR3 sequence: CASTREGLANYNEQFF.

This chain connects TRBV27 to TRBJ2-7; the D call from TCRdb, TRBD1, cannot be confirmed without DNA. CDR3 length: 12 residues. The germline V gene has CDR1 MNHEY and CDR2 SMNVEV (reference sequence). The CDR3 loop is CASSPYPGEQYF.

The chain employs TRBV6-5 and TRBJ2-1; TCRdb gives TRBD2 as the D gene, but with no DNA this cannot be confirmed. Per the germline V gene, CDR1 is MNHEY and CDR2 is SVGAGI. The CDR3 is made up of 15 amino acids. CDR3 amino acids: CASSTSGLAVDEQFF.

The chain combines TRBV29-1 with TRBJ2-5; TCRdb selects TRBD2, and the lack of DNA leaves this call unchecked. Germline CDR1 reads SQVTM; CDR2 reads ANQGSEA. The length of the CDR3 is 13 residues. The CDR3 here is CSVDVEGQETQYF.

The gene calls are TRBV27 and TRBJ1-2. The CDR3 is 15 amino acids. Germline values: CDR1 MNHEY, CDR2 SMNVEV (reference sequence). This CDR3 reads CASTPREGWLYGYTF.

CDR3 sequence: CASSYSGSLYTQYF. The chain is built from TRBV6-6 and TRBJ2-3; lacking DNA, the TRBD2 call made by TCRdb goes unchecked. Germline assignment: CDR1 MNHNY and CDR2 SVGAGI (reference sequence). The CDR3 has 14 amino acids.

CDR3 protein: CASSQAGTSGYNEQFF. The rearrangement joins TRBV3-1 to TRBJ2-1; TCRdb returns TRBD2, unconfirmable since there is no DNA. The CDR3 has 16 residues. Germline CDR1 and CDR2: LGHDT and YNNKEL (reference sequence).

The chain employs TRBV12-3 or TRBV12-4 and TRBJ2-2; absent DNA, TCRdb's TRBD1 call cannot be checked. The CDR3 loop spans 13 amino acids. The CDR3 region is CASTSGAGGELFF.

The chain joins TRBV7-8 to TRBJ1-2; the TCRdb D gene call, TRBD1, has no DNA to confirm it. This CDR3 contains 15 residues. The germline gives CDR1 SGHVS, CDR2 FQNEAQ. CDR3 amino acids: CASSLKAGGNYGYTF.

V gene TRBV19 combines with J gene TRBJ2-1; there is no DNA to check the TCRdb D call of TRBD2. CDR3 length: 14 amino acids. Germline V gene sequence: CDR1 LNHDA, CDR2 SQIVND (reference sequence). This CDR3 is CASSLASGSDPQFF.

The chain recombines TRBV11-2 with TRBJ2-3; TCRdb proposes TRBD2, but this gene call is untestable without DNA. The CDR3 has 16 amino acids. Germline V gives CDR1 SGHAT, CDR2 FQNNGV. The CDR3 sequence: CASSPGGGGLTDTQYF.

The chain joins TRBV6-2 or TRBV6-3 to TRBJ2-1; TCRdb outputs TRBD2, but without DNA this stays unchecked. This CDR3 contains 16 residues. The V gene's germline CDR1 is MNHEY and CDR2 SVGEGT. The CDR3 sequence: CASSYSGLAGYNEQFF.

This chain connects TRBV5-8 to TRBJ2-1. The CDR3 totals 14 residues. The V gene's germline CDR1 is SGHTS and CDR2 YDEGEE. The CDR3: CASSLPMVYNEQFF.

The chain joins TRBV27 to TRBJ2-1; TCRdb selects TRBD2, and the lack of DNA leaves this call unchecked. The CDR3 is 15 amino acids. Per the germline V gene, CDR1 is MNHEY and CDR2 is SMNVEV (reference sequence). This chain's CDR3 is CASSSLAGGDNEQFF.

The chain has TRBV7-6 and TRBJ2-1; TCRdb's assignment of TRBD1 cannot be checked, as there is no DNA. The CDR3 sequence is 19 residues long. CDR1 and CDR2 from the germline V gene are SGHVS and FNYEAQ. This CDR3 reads CASSSPDRGVLAHYNEQFF.

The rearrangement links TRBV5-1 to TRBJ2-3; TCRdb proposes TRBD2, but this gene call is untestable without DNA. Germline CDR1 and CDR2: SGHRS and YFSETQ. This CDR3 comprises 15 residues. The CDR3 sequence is CASSQFGAGTDTQYF. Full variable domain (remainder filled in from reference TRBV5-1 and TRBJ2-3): KAGVTQTPRYLIKTRGQQVTLSCSPISGHRSVSWYQQTPGQGLQFLFEYFSETQRNKGNFPGRFSGRQFSNSRSEMNVSTLELGDSALYLCASSQFGAGTDTQYFGPGTRLTVL.

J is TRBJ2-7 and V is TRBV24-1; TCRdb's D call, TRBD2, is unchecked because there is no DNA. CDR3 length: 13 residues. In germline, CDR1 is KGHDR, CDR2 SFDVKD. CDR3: CATSEPGLVEQYF.

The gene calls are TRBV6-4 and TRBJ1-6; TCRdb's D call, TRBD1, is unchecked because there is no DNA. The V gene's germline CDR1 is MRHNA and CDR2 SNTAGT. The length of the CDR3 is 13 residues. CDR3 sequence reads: CASSDQTGSPLHF.

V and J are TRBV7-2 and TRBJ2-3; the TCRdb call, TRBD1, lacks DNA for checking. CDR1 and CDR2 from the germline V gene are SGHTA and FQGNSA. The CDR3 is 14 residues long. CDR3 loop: CASSLGTNSDTQYF.

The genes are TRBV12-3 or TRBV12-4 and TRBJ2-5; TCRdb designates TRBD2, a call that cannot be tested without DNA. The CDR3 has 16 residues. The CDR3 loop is CASSLSGPTSGETQYF.